This T cell receptor (beta chain) was recorded in a study of cytomegalovirus exposure and HLA in healthy donors. As for the study in general: When 350 to 500 donors were genotyped, over 80% of them were found to fall in the Caucasian-associated ancestry cluster. Findings of the study overall: Based on reports, TCR beta sequences accurately predicted HLA-A and HLA-B alleles for most subjects. A later look showed TCR association rates differing by HLA locus, highest for DRB1 and lowest for HLA-C.

Details on this clone: What it binds is not known.

Trimming removed 3 bases from V and 7 bases from J, with 13 bases in between. Germline loops: CDR1 SGHAT, CDR2 FQNNGV. This CDR3 spans 14 amino acids. PCR employed 60 Vbeta and 13 Jbeta primers. Only in-frame clones appear in the TCRdb table, and some are missing; sequencing was by immunoSEQ multiplex PCR. This table holds around 130,000 clones, just under 75% found once. The chain links TRBV11-2 to TRBJ2-4, with TRBD2 as a possible D gene (6 bases). The receptor was isolated from a man aged 35 to 55 in good health and CMV-seropositive. The specimen was PBMCs. DNA of the CDR3: TGTGCCAGCAGCTTTGGCGGGGCAGCGAACATTCAGTACTTC. It specifies CASSFGGAANIQYF.